This TCR beta chain was recorded in a study of blood T cell repertoires in COVID-19. Study-wide context: Samples taken during acute and convalescent COVID-19 were collected in the United States, Italy and Spain. In each case, the material was cDNA or gDNA derived from T cells, B-cell-depleted T cells, or PBMCs.

Per the original data handling: Reference gene primer amplification in the assay estimated nucleated cell counts. Profiled with immunoSEQ multiplex PCR; TCRdb holds only in-frame clones, not every one. The V and J calls and clone size were taken over from that table, and D and trimming were inferred from the DNA. Of 180,000 or so clones listed, roughly four fifths are singletons. Sequenced material: peripheral blood. This sequence originates from a human donor with acute or convalescent COVID-19. The donor label of this sample is uncertain.

Here the CDR3 reads CASSPWTSGYNNEQFF. CDR3 nucleotide sequence: TGTGCCAGCAGCCCTTGGACTAGCGGTTATAACAATGAGCAGTTCTTC. The rearrangement joins TRBV14 to TRBJ2-1; TRBD2 aligns across 10 bases. The CDR3 totals 16 residues. V shed 4 bases, J shed 5 bases, and the junction held 8 bases outside the gene matches. Per the germline V gene, CDR1 is SGHDN and CDR2 is FVKESK.